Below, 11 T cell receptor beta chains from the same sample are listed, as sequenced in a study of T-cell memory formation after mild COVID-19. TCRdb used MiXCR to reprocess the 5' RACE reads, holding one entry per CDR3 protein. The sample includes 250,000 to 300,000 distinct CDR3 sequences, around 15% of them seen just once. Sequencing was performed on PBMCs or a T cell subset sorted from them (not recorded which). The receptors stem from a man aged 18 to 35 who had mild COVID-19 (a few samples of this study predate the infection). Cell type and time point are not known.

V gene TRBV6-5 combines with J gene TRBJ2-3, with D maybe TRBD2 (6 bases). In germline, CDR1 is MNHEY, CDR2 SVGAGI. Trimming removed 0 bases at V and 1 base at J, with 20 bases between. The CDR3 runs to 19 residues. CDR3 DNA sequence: TGTGCCAGCAGTTACTCGATTCGGGGGTCGGGAGTGGGCACAGATACGCAGTATTTT. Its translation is CASSYSIRGSGVGTDTQYF.

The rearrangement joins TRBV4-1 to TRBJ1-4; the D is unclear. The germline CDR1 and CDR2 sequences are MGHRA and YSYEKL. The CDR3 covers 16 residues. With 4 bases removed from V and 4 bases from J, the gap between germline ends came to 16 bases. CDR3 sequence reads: CASSPGESSYNEKLFF. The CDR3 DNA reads TGCGCCAGCAGCCCAGGCGAGTCCAGTTATAATGAAAAACTGTTTTTT.

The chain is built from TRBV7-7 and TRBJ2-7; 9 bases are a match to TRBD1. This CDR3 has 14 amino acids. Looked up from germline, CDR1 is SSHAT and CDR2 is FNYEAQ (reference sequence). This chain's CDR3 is CARRLQGARNEQYV. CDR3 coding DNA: TGTGCTAGGAGACTACAGGGGGCGAGAAACGAGCAGTACGTC.

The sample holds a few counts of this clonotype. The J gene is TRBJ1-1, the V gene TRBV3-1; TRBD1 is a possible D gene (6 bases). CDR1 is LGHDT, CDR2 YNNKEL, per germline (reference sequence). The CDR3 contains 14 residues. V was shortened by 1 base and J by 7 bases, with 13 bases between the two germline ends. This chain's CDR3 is CASSQGRGSGEAFF. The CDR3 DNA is TGTGCCAGCAGCCAAGGAAGGGGGTCGGGTGAAGCTTTCTTT. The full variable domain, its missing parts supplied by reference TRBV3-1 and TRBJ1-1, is DTAVSQTPKYLVTQMGNDKSIKCEQNLGHDTMYWYKQDSKKFLKIMFSYNNKELIINETVPNRFSPKSPDKAHLNLHINSLELGDSAVYFCASSQGRGSGEAFFGQGTRLTVV.

The CDR3 here is CASSSRKDLSGNTIYF. CDR3 DNA sequence: TGTGCCAGCAGCTCCCGAAAGGACCTCTCTGGAAACACCATATATTTT. The chain is built from TRBV5-4 and TRBJ1-3; the D is unclear. CDR3 length: 16 residues. The ends were cut back, 3 bases at V and 0 bases at J, with 13 bases in the middle. Per the germline V gene, CDR1 is SGHNT and CDR2 is YYREEE (reference sequence).

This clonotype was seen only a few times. The CDR3 region is CASSVSHTDTQYF. The CDR3 DNA reads as TGTGCCAGCAGCGTTTCCCACACAGATACGCAGTATTTT. The chain uses TRBV7-2 and TRBJ2-3; D not resolved. The CDR3 extends over 13 amino acids. The germline CDR1 and CDR2 sequences are SGHTA and FQGNSA. V gave up 5 bases and J gave up 2 bases, with 8 bases separating them.

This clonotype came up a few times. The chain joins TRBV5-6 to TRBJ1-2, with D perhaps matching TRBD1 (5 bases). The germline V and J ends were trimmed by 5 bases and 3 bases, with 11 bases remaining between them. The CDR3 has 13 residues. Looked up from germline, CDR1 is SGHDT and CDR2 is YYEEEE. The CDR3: CASRLRGYYGYTF. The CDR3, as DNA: TGTGCCAGCAGACTTAGGGGCTACTATGGCTACACCTTC.

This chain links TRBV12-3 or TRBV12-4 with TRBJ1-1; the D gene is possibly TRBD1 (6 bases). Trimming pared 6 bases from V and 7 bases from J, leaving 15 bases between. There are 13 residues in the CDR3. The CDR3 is CASSQPQGNEAFF. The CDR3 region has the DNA TGTGCCAGCAGCCAGCCCCAGGGGAATGAAGCTTTCTTT.

The CDR3 region is CASSSGDGRPQYF. In DNA, the CDR3 is TGTGCCAGCAGCTCAGGGGACGGGCGGCCCCAGTACTTC. This rearrangement joins TRBV7-2 to TRBJ2-5; a weak D match, TRBD1 (6 bases). V was pared by 4 bases and J by 9 bases, with 15 bases between. Germline assignment: CDR1 SGHTA and CDR2 FQGNSA. This CDR3 spans 13 amino acids.

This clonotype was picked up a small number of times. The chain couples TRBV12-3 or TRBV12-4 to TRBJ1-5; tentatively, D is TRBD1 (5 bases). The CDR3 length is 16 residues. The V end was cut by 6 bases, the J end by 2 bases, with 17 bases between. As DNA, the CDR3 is TGTGCCAGCAGGCTGACGGGGGTAACAGGCAATCAGCCCCAGCATTTT. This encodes CASRLTGVTGNQPQHF.

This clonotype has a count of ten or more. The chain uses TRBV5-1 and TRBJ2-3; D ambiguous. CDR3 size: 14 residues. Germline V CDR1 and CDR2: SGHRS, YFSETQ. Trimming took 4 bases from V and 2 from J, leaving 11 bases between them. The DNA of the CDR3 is TGCGCCAGCAGCACCCAGAAGTTCACAGATACGCAGTATTTT. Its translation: CASSTQKFTDTQYF.